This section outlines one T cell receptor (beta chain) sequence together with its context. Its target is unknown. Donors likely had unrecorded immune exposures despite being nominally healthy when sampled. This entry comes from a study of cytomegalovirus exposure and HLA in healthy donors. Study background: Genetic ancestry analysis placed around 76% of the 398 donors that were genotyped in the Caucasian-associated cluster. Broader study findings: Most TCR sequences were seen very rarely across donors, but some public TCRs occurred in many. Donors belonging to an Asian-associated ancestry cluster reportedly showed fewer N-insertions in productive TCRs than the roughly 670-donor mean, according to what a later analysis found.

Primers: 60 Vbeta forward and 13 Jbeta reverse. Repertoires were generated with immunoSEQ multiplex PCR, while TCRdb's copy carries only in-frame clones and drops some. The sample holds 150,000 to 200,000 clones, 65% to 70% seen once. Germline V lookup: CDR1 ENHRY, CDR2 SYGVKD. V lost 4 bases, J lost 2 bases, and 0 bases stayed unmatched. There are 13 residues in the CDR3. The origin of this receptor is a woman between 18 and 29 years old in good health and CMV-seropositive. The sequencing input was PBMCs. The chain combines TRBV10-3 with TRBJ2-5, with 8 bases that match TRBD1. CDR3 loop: CAISGQGQETQYF. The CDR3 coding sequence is TGTGCCATCAGTGGACAGGGGCAAGAGACCCAGTACTTC.